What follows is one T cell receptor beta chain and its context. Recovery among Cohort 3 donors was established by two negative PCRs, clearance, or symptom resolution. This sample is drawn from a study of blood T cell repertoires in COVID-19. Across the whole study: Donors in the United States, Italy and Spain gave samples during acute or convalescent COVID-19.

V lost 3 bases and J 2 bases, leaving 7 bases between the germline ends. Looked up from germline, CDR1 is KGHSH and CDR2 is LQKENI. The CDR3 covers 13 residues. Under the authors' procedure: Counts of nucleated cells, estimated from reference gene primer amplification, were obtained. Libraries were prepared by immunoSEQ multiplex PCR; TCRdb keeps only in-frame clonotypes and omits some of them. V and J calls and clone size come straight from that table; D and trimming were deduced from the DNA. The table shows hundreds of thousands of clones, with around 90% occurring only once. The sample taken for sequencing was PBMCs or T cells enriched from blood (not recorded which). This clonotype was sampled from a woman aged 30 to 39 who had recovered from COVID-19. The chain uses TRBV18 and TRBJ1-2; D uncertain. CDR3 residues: CASSPEQNYGYTF. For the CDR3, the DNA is TGTGCCAGCTCACCGGAGCAGAACTATGGCTACACCTTC.